This is a list of T cell receptor beta chains from one sample in a study of metastatic and nonmetastatic thyroid tumors. TCRdb ran MiXCR on the PCR reads. This sample yields about 6,400 clones, of which 16% are seen a single time; 8.5% to 14% belongs to the top ten. The sequenced material came from tumor tissue. The receptors derive from a male donor with papillary thyroid cancer or a benign thyroid nodule (not recorded which). Some clones in this sample may be carry-over from other donors' samples. CDR3s include the opening cysteine and the closing phenylalanine or tryptophan. D genes are given only for firm matches. Size is stated for part of the rows, as once, few or many counts, or as a class when the clone is expanded.

CDR3 DNA: TGTGCCAGCAGCCGAGGGGGCGGCGGCTATGGCTACACCTTC
CDR3 protein: CASSRGGGGYGYTF
D gene: TRBD1
J gene: TRBJ1-2
V gene: TRBV28
clone size: NA

CDR3 DNA: TGTGCCAGCAGTTGGGACAGGGTAGCTAGCGAGCAGTACTTC
CDR3 protein: CASSWDRVASEQYF
D gene: TRBD1
J gene: TRBJ2-7
V gene: TRBV28
clone size: many

CDR3 DNA: TGCGCCAGCTCTGGGACAGTGAATTCCTACGAGCAGTACTTC
CDR3 protein: CASSGTVNSYEQYF
D gene: TRBD1
J gene: TRBJ2-7
V gene: TRBV5-1
clone size: medium-sized

CDR3 DNA: TGTGCCTGGATCCGACAGGGCAAGGCTGGAAACACCATATATTTT
CDR3 protein: CAWIRQGKAGNTIYF
D gene: TRBD1
J gene: TRBJ1-3
V gene: TRBV30
clone size: NA

CDR3 DNA: TGTGCCAGCAGTGGGGGACCAGGGGATGGCTACACCTTC
CDR3 protein: CASSGGPGDGYTF
D gene: NA
J gene: TRBJ1-2
V gene: TRBV6-1
clone size: few

CDR3 DNA: TGTGCCAGCACCTCAGTACACGATGGCTACACCTTC
CDR3 protein: CASTSVHDGYTF
D gene: NA
J gene: TRBJ1-2
V gene: TRBV28
clone size: NA

CDR3 DNA: TGTGCCAGCACCACCGGTTGGAGGACAGGGGACGAGACCCAGTACTTC
CDR3 protein: CASTTGWRTGDETQYF
D gene: TRBD1
J gene: TRBJ2-5
V gene: TRBV28
clone size: medium-sized

CDR3 DNA: TGTGCCAGCAGCCAAGGGCTCGGCACTGAAGCTTTCTTT
CDR3 protein: CASSQGLGTEAFF
D gene: NA
J gene: TRBJ1-1
V gene: TRBV3-1
clone size: many

CDR3 DNA: TGCAGCGTGGAGGACAACTACGAGCAGTACTTC
CDR3 protein: CSVEDNYEQYF
D gene: NA
J gene: TRBJ2-7
V gene: TRBV29-1
clone size: few

CDR3 DNA: TGTGCCTGGAGTTTCGGTCACATAACAGATACGCAGTATTTT
CDR3 protein: CAWSFGHITDTQYF
D gene: NA
J gene: TRBJ2-3
V gene: TRBV30
clone size: NA

CDR3 DNA: TGCAGTGCTGAGGTAATGTACAATGAGCAGTTCTTC
CDR3 protein: CSAEVMYNEQFF
D gene: NA
J gene: TRBJ2-1
V gene: TRBV20-1
clone size: once

CDR3 DNA: TGTGCCAGCAGCCAAGAAGCAGGGTACCAAGAGACCCAGTACTTC
CDR3 protein: CASSQEAGYQETQYF
D gene: NA
J gene: TRBJ2-5
V gene: TRBV7-9
clone size: many

CDR3 DNA: TGCAGCGTTGAATTGGGACAGGGGTGGGTACAGTACTTC
CDR3 protein: CSVELGQGWVQYF
D gene: TRBD1
J gene: TRBJ2-7
V gene: TRBV29-1
clone size: few

CDR3 DNA: TGTGCCAGCAGCTTCTTCGGAGGGGGAGATGAGCAGTTCTTC
CDR3 protein: CASSFFGGGDEQFF
D gene: NA
J gene: TRBJ2-1
V gene: TRBV7-8
clone size: many

CDR3 DNA: TGCAGTGCTAGAGCTAGGGACAGGTTCATTATATCCCAGCATTTT
CDR3 protein: CSARARDRFIISQHF
D gene: TRBD1
J gene: TRBJ1-5
V gene: TRBV20-1
clone size: medium-sized

CDR3 DNA: TGTGCCAGCAGTAGGGGACTTTATAATTCACCCCTCCACTTT
CDR3 protein: CASSRGLYNSPLHF
D gene: NA
J gene: TRBJ1-6
V gene: TRBV2
clone size: few

CDR3 DNA: TGTGCCAGCAACAAGCGGTCCGGTGGTGAGCAGTTCTTC
CDR3 protein: CASNKRSGGEQFF
D gene: NA
J gene: TRBJ2-1
V gene: TRBV6-1
clone size: NA

CDR3 DNA: TGCGCCAGCAGTAACATGGGCAACACTGAAGCTTTCTTT
CDR3 protein: CASSNMGNTEAFF
D gene: NA
J gene: TRBJ1-1
V gene: TRBV6-1
clone size: few

CDR3 DNA: TGTGCCAGCAGCTTAGGAGAGACCCAGTACTTC
CDR3 protein: CASSLGETQYF
D gene: NA
J gene: TRBJ2-5
V gene: TRBV11-1
clone size: medium-sized

CDR3 DNA: TGTGCCAGCAGTCCGTCGATAGGGACGATTTATTGCCACACCTTC
CDR3 protein: CASSPSIGTIYCHTF
D gene: NA
J gene: TRBJ1-2
V gene: TRBV6-1
clone size: NA

CDR3 DNA: TGTGCCAGCAGTGTGCTAGCGGAGAACCAAGAGACCCAGTACTTC
CDR3 protein: CASSVLAENQETQYF
D gene: TRBD2
J gene: TRBJ2-5
V gene: TRBV28
clone size: medium-sized

CDR3 DNA: TGTGCCAGCAGTTTAGGGACCTATGGCTACACCTTC
CDR3 protein: CASSLGTYGYTF
D gene: NA
J gene: TRBJ1-2
V gene: TRBV28
clone size: NA

CDR3 DNA: TGTGCCAGTACGGGATCCTCGGCAGGGTTCGTACAGCCCCAGCATTTT
CDR3 protein: CASTGSSAGFVQPQHF
D gene: NA
J gene: TRBJ1-5
V gene: TRBV19
clone size: NA

CDR3 DNA: TGCGCCAGCAGTGAGCGTCTAGCGGGGCAAAATGAGCAGTTCTTC
CDR3 protein: CASSERLAGQNEQFF
D gene: TRBD2
J gene: TRBJ2-1
V gene: TRBV10-1
clone size: medium-sized

CDR3 DNA: TGCAGTGCTAGGGAACAGGGACAGGGGGTTGGCTACACCTTC
CDR3 protein: CSAREQGQGVGYTF
D gene: TRBD1
J gene: TRBJ1-2
V gene: TRBV20-1
clone size: medium-sized

CDR3 DNA: TGCAGTATTCCGGATCTCCGTCAAGAGACCCAGTACTTC
CDR3 protein: CSIPDLRQETQYF
D gene: NA
J gene: TRBJ2-5
V gene: TRBV29-1
clone size: many

CDR3 DNA: TGTGCCAGCAGCAAGGACAGGAGAAGGGGCTACACCTTC
CDR3 protein: CASSKDRRRGYTF
D gene: TRBD1
J gene: TRBJ1-2
V gene: TRBV6-2/TRBV6-3
clone size: few

CDR3 DNA: TGCAGTGCAGAGCTGAGCGAGAGCCATTACTTC
CDR3 protein: CSAELSESHYF
D gene: NA
J gene: TRBJ2-5
V gene: TRBV20-1
clone size: NA

CDR3 DNA: TGTGCCAGCACCAGGAACCTTGACACCGGGGAGCTGTTTTTT
CDR3 protein: CASTRNLDTGELFF
D gene: NA
J gene: TRBJ2-2
V gene: TRBV12-3/TRBV12-4
clone size: medium-sized

CDR3 DNA: TGCAGTGCCCCCGGGACTAGCGGTATCTCCTACGAGCAGTACTTC
CDR3 protein: CSAPGTSGISYEQYF
D gene: TRBD2
J gene: TRBJ2-7
V gene: TRBV20-1
clone size: medium-sized

CDR3 DNA: TGTGCCAGCAGACCACAGGGGGCGTATGAGCAGTTCTTC
CDR3 protein: CASRPQGAYEQFF
D gene: TRBD1
J gene: TRBJ2-1
V gene: TRBV27
clone size: few

CDR3 DNA: TGTGCCACCAGTGACTCCAGACTAGCGGGACGTCATACGCAGTATTTT
CDR3 protein: CATSDSRLAGRHTQYF
D gene: TRBD2
J gene: TRBJ2-3
V gene: TRBV24-1
clone size: medium-sized

CDR3 DNA: TGTGCCAGCAGTCGGGGGGGGACAGTTTACAATGAGCAGTTCTTC
CDR3 protein: CASSRGGTVYNEQFF
D gene: NA
J gene: TRBJ2-1
V gene: TRBV6-1
clone size: medium-sized

CDR3 DNA: TGTGCCACCAGTGAGGCCGGGACAGCGGGAGGGCCCAGTTACAATGAGCAGTTCTTC
CDR3 protein: CATSEAGTAGGPSYNEQFF
D gene: TRBD2
J gene: TRBJ2-1
V gene: TRBV24-1
clone size: NA

CDR3 DNA: TGTGCCAGCAGCCAAGGTGCTAGCGGGTCCTACGAGCAGTACTTC
CDR3 protein: CASSQGASGSYEQYF
D gene: TRBD2
J gene: TRBJ2-7
V gene: TRBV14
clone size: NA

CDR3 DNA: TGTGCCAGCAGTGATTTTGGCTCTTTAAGGTATTTT
CDR3 protein: CASSDFGSLRYF
D gene: NA
J gene: TRBJ2-3
V gene: TRBV6-1
clone size: NA

CDR3 DNA: TGTGCCAGCAGCTTAATAGCGGGGGGACCCCTAGGCGAGCAGTACTTC
CDR3 protein: CASSLIAGGPLGEQYF
D gene: TRBD2
J gene: TRBJ2-7
V gene: TRBV7-9
clone size: medium-sized

CDR3 DNA: TGTGAAAGCAGTCTAGGACAGGGGTTTTACTTC
CDR3 protein: CESSLGQGFYF
D gene: TRBD1
J gene: TRBJ2-5
V gene: TRBV28
clone size: NA

CDR3 DNA: TGCAGCGTTGAGGAGCTGAACTATGGCTACACCTTC
CDR3 protein: CSVEELNYGYTF
D gene: NA
J gene: TRBJ1-2
V gene: TRBV29-1
clone size: medium-sized

CDR3 DNA: TGTGCCAGCGCCAAGGGGACTAGCGGGAACACCGGGGAGCTGTTTTTT
CDR3 protein: CASAKGTSGNTGELFF
D gene: TRBD2
J gene: TRBJ2-2
V gene: TRBV6-9
clone size: NA

CDR3 DNA: TGTGCCAGCAGGCATGACTGTAGCGGGGGAAATGAGCAGTTCTTC
CDR3 protein: CASRHDCSGGNEQFF
D gene: TRBD2
J gene: TRBJ2-1
V gene: TRBV11-2
clone size: NA

CDR3 DNA: TGTGCCAGCAGACCCGGTGGGGGGCCCACCTACGAGCAGTACTTC
CDR3 protein: CASRPGGGPTYEQYF
D gene: NA
J gene: TRBJ2-7
V gene: TRBV28
clone size: few

CDR3 DNA: TGCAGTGCTAGCGGAACCGGCGGGGACCGGTACGAGCAGTACTTC
CDR3 protein: CSASGTGGDRYEQYF
D gene: NA
J gene: TRBJ2-7
V gene: TRBV20-1
clone size: medium-sized

CDR3 DNA: TGTGCCAGCAGCTTAGATGTGGCAGTCACCTACGAGCAGTACTTC
CDR3 protein: CASSLDVAVTYEQYF
D gene: NA
J gene: TRBJ2-7
V gene: TRBV11-1
clone size: medium-sized

CDR3 DNA: TGTGCCAGCAGCGAGGGACAGGCTCCACGCTACACCTTC
CDR3 protein: CASSEGQAPRYTF
D gene: TRBD1
J gene: TRBJ1-2
V gene: TRBV5-6
clone size: medium-sized

CDR3 DNA: TGTTCCAGCAGAGGGAGGACTAGCGGGAGGGCCGTGTACGAGCAGTACTTC
CDR3 protein: CSSRGRTSGRAVYEQYF
D gene: TRBD2
J gene: TRBJ2-7
V gene: TRBV27
clone size: NA

CDR3 DNA: TGTGTCAGCAGCTTTCCGCTCCGGGGAAGCTCCTACGAGCAGTACTTC
CDR3 protein: CVSSFPLRGSSYEQYF
D gene: NA
J gene: TRBJ2-7
V gene: TRBV5-6
clone size: many

CDR3 DNA: TGCGCCAGCAGCTTACATTTCGGGGGGGATGAGCAGTTCTTC
CDR3 protein: CASSLHFGGDEQFF
D gene: TRBD2
J gene: TRBJ2-1
V gene: TRBV4-3
clone size: many

CDR3 DNA: TGTGCCAGCAGTTTGTCTGGGGGTAATTCACCCCTCCACTTT
CDR3 protein: CASSLSGGNSPLHF
D gene: NA
J gene: TRBJ1-6
V gene: TRBV12-3/TRBV12-4
clone size: few

CDR3 DNA: TGTGCCAGCAGCCCTCAGGGGGGGGGACAAGAGACCCAGTACTTC
CDR3 protein: CASSPQGGGQETQYF
D gene: NA
J gene: TRBJ2-5
V gene: TRBV11-2
clone size: NA

CDR3 DNA: TGTGCCAGCAGTTTAATCGCAGGTCATTATTCACCCCCCCACTTT
CDR3 protein: CASSLIAGHYSPPHF
D gene: NA
J gene: TRBJ1-6
V gene: TRBV28
clone size: few

CDR3 DNA: TGTGCCAGCAGCCGCGGAGGGGGGAGGTTAAAGACCCAGTACTTC
CDR3 protein: CASSRGGGRLKTQYF
D gene: NA
J gene: TRBJ2-5
V gene: TRBV7-2
clone size: NA

CDR3 DNA: TGTGCCAGCAGCAGACCGGGACTAGCGGGGGGGAACTCCTACGAGCAGTACTTC
CDR3 protein: CASSRPGLAGGNSYEQYF
D gene: TRBD2
J gene: TRBJ2-7
V gene: TRBV4-2
clone size: many

CDR3 DNA: TGTGCCAGCAACGTGGGACTGCTTTCTGGAAACACCATATATTTT
CDR3 protein: CASNVGLLSGNTIYF
D gene: NA
J gene: TRBJ1-3
V gene: TRBV6-1
clone size: few